Listed here are 5 T cell receptor beta chains from one sample, sequenced in a study of blood T cells in healthy people across ages. A second PCR of about 7 to 11 cycles used a sample-barcoded 5' primer and a J-beta primer mix. Each CDR3 protein gets one entry after TCRdb re-called the 5' RACE reads with MiXCR. The data show 650,000 to 800,000 distinct CDR3 sequences, with roughly half seen just once and 13% held by the top ten. Sequenced sample: blood. Source of these receptors: a woman older than 75 in good health.

The chain carries TRBV3-1 and TRBJ2-5; TRBD2 might be the D (6 bases). CDR3 length: 13 residues. V lost 7 bases, J lost 5 bases, and 14 bases lay in between. Germline V lookup: CDR1 LGHDT, CDR2 YNNKEL (reference sequence). The chain's CDR3 is CASKVEGGETQYF. CDR3 nucleotide sequence: TGTGCCAGCAAGGTGGAAGGAGGGGAGACCCAGTACTTC.

The chain couples TRBV12-3 or TRBV12-4 to TRBJ2-5; tentative D call: TRBD2 (6 bases). The assigned J gene may be wrong: the sequence end matches TRBJ2-7 better. The CDR3 has 14 amino acids. The CDR3 sequence is CASSLGGGSHEQYF. CDR3 sequence (DNA): TGTGCCAGCAGTTTGGGGGGAGGAAGCCACGAGCAGTACTTC.

The chain links TRBV5-6 to TRBJ2-1; the D is unclear. CDR3 length equals 14 residues. V dropped 0 bases and J dropped 4 bases, with 8 bases sitting between them. Per the germline V gene, CDR1 is SGHDT and CDR2 is YYEEEE. CDR3 protein: CASSLVGNYNEQFF. The CDR3 DNA follows: TGTGCCAGCAGCTTGGTGGGGAATTACAATGAGCAGTTCTTC.

V and J are TRBV9 and TRBJ2-5, with TRBD2 matching over 7 bases. Germline V gives CDR1 SGDLS, CDR2 YYNGEE. V was pared by 3 bases and J by 11 bases, with 10 bases of the junction left unmatched. The CDR3 extends over 13 amino acids. This CDR3 is CASSEGTNNEQYF. As DNA, the CDR3 is TGTGCCAGCAGCGAGGGGACTAACAATGAGCAGTACTTC.

This chain connects TRBV4-1 to TRBJ2-5; 7 nucleotides match TRBD1. CDR1 MGHRA and CDR2 YSYEKL come from the germline V gene. This CDR3 is built from 14 residues. The V segment lost 8 bases and the J segment 5 bases; nucleotides outside the gene matches: 11. CDR3 coding DNA: TGCGCCAGCGGCCCCCAGACAGGGTTTGAGACCCAGTACTTC. Protein product: CASGPQTGFETQYF.